What follows are 31 T cell receptor beta chains derived from one specimen sequenced in a study of beta chain features in type 1 diabetes. Sequencing targeted expressed TCRB transcripts, as all isolated RNA had been reverse transcribed. TCRdb's copy holds only in-frame clones and misses some; the assay was immunoSEQ multiplex PCR. The sample has some 350,000 clones, 13% seen once. The study, taken as a whole, reports: Moderate but significant shortening of TCRB CDR3s was recorded in all four CD4+ subsets from Type 1 diabetes patients.

What these receptors recognize is not known. What was sequenced was naive CD4+ T cells from blood. The receptors were gathered from a young woman with type 1 diabetes.

Of note for this clone: The sample holds other DNA sequences that translate to the same CDR3. The V and J genes are TRBV7-2 and TRBJ2-2, with unresolved D. V dropped 1 base and J dropped 8 bases, with 5 bases sitting between them. Germline loops: CDR1 SGHTA, CDR2 FQGNSA. The CDR3 covers 12 residues. In nucleotides, the CDR3 is TGTGCCAGCAGCTTAGTTTCTGGGGAGCTGTTTTTT. Its translation: CASSLVSGELFF. Looking up the rest from reference TRBV7-2 and TRBJ2-2 gives the full variable domain: GAGVSQSPSNKVTEKGKDVELRCDPISGHTALYWYRQSLGQGLEFLIYFQGNSAPDKSGLPSDRFSAERTGGSVSTLTIQRTQQEDSAVYLCASSLVSGELFFGEGSRLTVL.

The CDR3 region is CASSFVAGGPYEQYF. CDR3 DNA sequence: TGCGCCAGCAGCTTCGTTGCGGGAGGGCCCTACGAGCAGTACTTC. The J gene is TRBJ2-7, the V gene TRBV10-2; 9 bases are shared with TRBD2. V lost 6 bases and J lost 2; bases outside the gene matches: 8. CDR1 WSHSY and CDR2 SAAADI come from the germline V gene. The CDR3 covers 15 residues.

This chain connects TRBV7-3 to TRBJ2-7; TRBD2 matches at 13 bases. With 3 bases clipped from V and 3 bases from J, the junction kept 2 bases outside the gene matches. From germline, CDR1 is SGHTA and CDR2 FQGTGA. The CDR3 sequence is 15 residues long. Here the CDR3 reads CASSFGLAGVYEQYF. CDR3 nucleotide sequence: TGTGCCAGCAGCTTCGGACTAGCGGGAGTCTACGAGCAGTACTTC.

The sample holds a few counts of this clone. This chain connects TRBV11-2 to TRBJ1-2; D is undetermined. The CDR3 runs to 14 residues. Germline assignment: CDR1 SGHAT and CDR2 FQNNGV. Trimming pared 3 bases from V and 5 bases from J, leaving 13 bases between. The CDR3 loop reads CASSFLSAGYGYTF. The CDR3 DNA follows: TGTGCCAGCAGCTTCCTCAGTGCGGGATATGGCTACACCTTC. The entire variable domain, with the rest obtained from reference TRBV11-2 and TRBJ1-2, is as follows: EAGVAQSPRYKIIEKRQSVAFWCNPISGHATLYWYQQILGQGPKLLIQFQNNGVVDDSQLPKDRFSAERLKGVDSTLKIQPAKLEDSAVYLCASSFLSAGYGYTFGSGTRLTVV.

This clone was seen only a few times. The chain is built from TRBV7-3 and TRBJ2-1; TRBD2 agrees at 9 bases. Germline CDR1 SGHTA, CDR2 FQGTGA. V trimming: 5 bases; J trimming: 7 bases; junction bases outside the gene matches: 9. The CDR3 loop spans 15 amino acids. The CDR3 protein is CASSPREAGGNEQFF. The CDR3 nucleotides read TGTGCCAGCAGCCCAAGGGAGGCGGGAGGGAATGAGCAGTTCTTC.

A few counts support this clone. The chain uses TRBV30 and TRBJ2-1; a possible D gene is TRBD2 (6 bases). The germline V and J ends were trimmed by 4 bases and 6 bases, with 19 bases remaining between them. This CDR3 is 15 amino acids long. Per germline, CDR1 GTSNPN and CDR2 SVGIG (reference sequence). The chain's CDR3 is CAWNRLASVSNEQFF. In DNA, the CDR3 is TGTGCCTGGAACCGGTTGGCTAGCGTCTCCAATGAGCAGTTCTTC.

This clone was seen only a few times. The chain joins TRBV28 to TRBJ2-5; 12 bases align to TRBD1. This CDR3 spans 18 amino acids. The V gene end was trimmed by 5 bases and the J gene end by 3 bases; junction bases not matched to a gene: 13. Germline CDR1 MDHEN, CDR2 SYDVKM. The CDR3 loop is CASSPVAGTGGLEETQYF. The CDR3 DNA reads as TGTGCCAGCAGTCCCGTGGCCGGGACAGGGGGCTTGGAAGAGACCCAGTACTTC.

This clone was counted only a few times. The chain joins TRBV13 to TRBJ2-7, with 12 bases aligning to TRBD2. The CDR3 has 16 residues. V was clipped by 2 bases and J by 3 bases; unmatched bases: 5. Germline V gene sequence: CDR1 PRHDT, CDR2 FYEKMQ (reference sequence). CDR3 loop: CASSLPLAGGNYEQYF. The CDR3 coding sequence is TGTGCCAGCAGCTTACCCCTAGCGGGAGGGAACTACGAGCAGTACTTC.

DNA for the CDR3: TGTGCCAGCAGTGGCGACAGAGAGACCCAGTACTTC. It codes for CASSGDRETQYF. The rearrangement joins TRBV2 to TRBJ2-5, with D tentatively TRBD1 (5 bases). Deletions cut 4 bases from V and 4 bases from J, with 7 bases between. The germline gives CDR1 SNHLY, CDR2 FYNNEI. CDR3 length: 12 amino acids.

The gene calls are TRBV10-3 and TRBJ2-5; TRBD2 matches 8 bases. The CDR3 contains 15 residues. Germline assignment: CDR1 ENHRY and CDR2 SYGVKD. Losses at the gene ends were 3 bases for V and 4 bases for J; bases not matched to a gene: 7. CDR3 DNA: TGTGCCATCAGTGAACCGGGAGGGTCGAGAGAGACCCAGTACTTC. Translation gives CAISEPGGSRETQYF.

The gene calls are TRBV14 and TRBJ2-5; the D gene is possibly TRBD1 (7 bases). Trimming took off 4 bases at V and 4 bases at J, with 13 bases between the two ends. Germline CDR1 SGHDN, CDR2 FVKESK. The CDR3 totals 14 residues. CDR3 bases: TGTGCCAGCAGCCTCCGACAGGGAGGAGAGACCCAGTACTTC. This encodes CASSLRQGGETQYF.

The table lists this clone with a few counts. This chain joins TRBV11-2 and TRBJ1-1; D is uncertain. The V gene's germline CDR1 is SGHAT and CDR2 FQNNGV. V was trimmed by 7 bases and J by 2 bases, leaving 14 bases between them. The CDR3 extends over 14 amino acids. The CDR3 protein is CASTIGYSNTEAFF. The CDR3 DNA is TGTGCCAGCACCATAGGTTACAGTAACACTGAAGCTTTCTTT.

The chain links TRBV10-3 to TRBJ2-1; TRBD1 aligns across 7 bases. V lost 2 bases, J lost 8 bases, and 9 bases stayed unmatched. Germline values: CDR1 ENHRY, CDR2 SYGVKD. This CDR3 is 15 amino acids long. The chain's CDR3 is CAISEKKGGHDEQFF. CDR3 DNA: TGTGCCATCAGTGAGAAAAAAGGGGGCCATGATGAGCAGTTCTTC.

The rearrangement joins TRBV4-3 to TRBJ2-7; the match to TRBD2 covers 9 bases. Trimming at V came to 8 bases and at J to 1 base, leaving 6 bases not matched to a gene. The germline V gene encodes CDR1 LGHNA and CDR2 YSLEER. The CDR3 totals 14 residues. CDR3: CASRRGRGSYEQYV. The DNA for the CDR3 is TGCGCCAGCCGCCGCGGGAGGGGGTCCTACGAGCAGTACGTC.

This clone was detected only a few times. The chain is built from TRBV7-9 and TRBJ2-1; no reliable D call. Deletions cut 0 bases from V and 6 bases from J, with 12 bases between. The CDR3 consists of 15 residues. The germline CDR1 and CDR2 sequences are SEHNR and FQNEAQ (reference sequence). CDR3 amino acids: CASSLAVYNLNEQFF. The CDR3 DNA reads TGTGCCAGCAGCTTAGCGGTATACAATCTCAATGAGCAGTTCTTC. Drawing the rest from reference TRBV7-9 and TRBJ2-1, the complete variable domain is DTGVSQNPRHKITKRGQNVTFRCDPISEHNRLYWYRQTLGQGPEFLTYFQNEAQLEKSRLLSDRFSAERPKGSFSTLEIQRTEQGDSAMYLCASSLAVYNLNEQFFGPGTRLTVL.

The rearrangement links TRBV9 to TRBJ1-2; 8 nucleotides line up with TRBD1. This CDR3 region has 15 residues. In germline, CDR1 is SGDLS, CDR2 YYNGEE. V was clipped by 4 bases and J by 4 bases; unmatched bases: 9. The CDR3 DNA follows: TGTGCCAGCAGCTACGACAGGGGAGGTGCCTATGGCTACACCTTC. This gives the protein CASSYDRGGAYGYTF.

The chain employs TRBV15 and TRBJ2-1; no definite D call. This CDR3 contains 16 residues. The germline V and J ends were trimmed by 1 base and 1 base, with 11 bases remaining between them. Germline V CDR1 and CDR2: LNHNV, YYDKDF (reference sequence). The CDR3 region is CATSRVFQESYNEQFF. Written as DNA, the CDR3 is TGTGCCACCAGCAGAGTGTTTCAGGAATCCTACAATGAGCAGTTCTTC. Full variable domain (missing parts from reference TRBV15 and TRBJ2-1): DAMVIQNPRYQVTQFGKPVTLSCSQTLNHNVMYWYQQKSSQAPKLLFHYYDKDFNNEADTPDNFQSRRPNTSFCFLDIRSPGLGDTAMYLCATSRVFQESYNEQFFGPGTRLTVL.

There are a few counts of this clone. V is TRBV28 and J is TRBJ1-4; TRBD1 is a possible D gene (5 bases). The ends were cut back, 5 bases at V and 12 bases at J, with 13 bases in the middle. The CDR3 runs to 12 residues. Germline loops: CDR1 MDHEN, CDR2 SYDVKM. The chain's CDR3 is CASSGAAVQLFF. Written as DNA, the CDR3 is TGTGCCAGCAGTGGGGCCGCGGTTCAACTGTTTTTT.

The J gene is TRBJ2-5, the V gene TRBV9; 9 bases agree with TRBD1. Germline CDR1 and CDR2: SGDLS and YYNGEE. V was clipped by 0 bases and J by 0 bases; unmatched bases: 3. The CDR3 is 16 residues long. This CDR3 reads CASSVGGTGYQETQYF. The CDR3 nucleotides read TGTGCCAGCAGCGTAGGGGGGACAGGGTACCAAGAGACCCAGTACTTC.

This clone was observed a handful of times. The rearrangement joins TRBV6-6 to TRBJ2-1; 9 bases map to TRBD1. There are 13 residues in the CDR3. The V and J ends lost 7 bases and 12 bases, in that order; junction bases with no gene match: 10. Germline CDR1 MNHNY, CDR2 SVGAGI (reference sequence). Written as DNA, the CDR3 is TGTGCCAGCAAAGCGGGACAGGGTGGGAGGCAGTTCTTC. Protein product: CASKAGQGGRQFF.

The chain links TRBV11-2 to TRBJ2-3, with TRBD2 identical over 9 bases. The junction had 11 bases not matched to a gene; V was cut back by 6 bases and J by 4 bases. In germline, CDR1 is SGHAT, CDR2 FQNNGV. This CDR3 is built from 16 residues. In nucleotides, the CDR3 is TGTGCCAGCAGACCAAGTAGCGGGAGAAGACCAGATACGCAGTATTTT. This encodes CASRPSSGRRPDTQYF.

This clone showed up just a few times. J is TRBJ2-1 and V is TRBV27, with D uncertain. This CDR3 region has 13 residues. V was trimmed by 2 bases and J by 0 bases, leaving 2 bases between them. The germline gives CDR1 MNHEY, CDR2 SMNVEV (reference sequence). CDR3 amino acids: CASSLHSYNEQFF. CDR3 in DNA: TGTGCCAGCAGTTTACACTCCTACAATGAGCAGTTCTTC.

This clone was recorded a few times. The gene calls are TRBV2 and TRBJ2-5; TRBD2 is a possible D gene (5 bases). Per germline, CDR1 SNHLY and CDR2 FYNNEI. Deletions cut 3 bases from V and 8 bases from J, with 13 bases between. The CDR3 extends over 13 amino acids. In nucleotides, the CDR3 is TGTGCCAGCAGTGAGACGGCCTCGGGAACCCAGTACTTC. Encoded protein: CASSETASGTQYF.

The V gene is TRBV18, the J gene TRBJ2-2, with D unresolved. Looked up from germline, CDR1 is KGHSH and CDR2 is LQKENI. With 8 bases removed from V and 6 bases from J, the gap between germline ends came to 7 bases. The CDR3 is made up of 11 amino acids. The CDR3 coding sequence is TGTGCCAGCCAACTCCCCGGGGAGCTGTTTTTT. This gives the protein CASQLPGELFF. Full variable domain (remainder filled in from reference TRBV18 and TRBJ2-2): NAGVMQNPRHLVRRRGQEARLRCSPMKGHSHVYWYRQLPEEGLKFMVYLQKENIIDESGMPKERFSAEFPKEGPSILRIQQVVRGDSAAYFCASQLPGELFFGEGSRLTVL.

This clone has just a few counts. The sample holds other DNA sequences that translate to the same CDR3. The chain joins TRBV30 to TRBJ1-5; 7 positions match TRBD1. Germline V CDR1 and CDR2: GTSNPN, SVGIG (reference sequence). The CDR3 sequence is 13 residues long. Trimming removed 2 bases from V and 4 bases from J; junction bases left unmatched: 2. Here the CDR3 DNA reads TGTGCCTGGAGTCGGGACAGTAATCAGCCCCAGCATTTT. Translating gives CAWSRDSNQPQHF.

This clone was observed a few times. The chain is built from TRBV5-8 and TRBJ2-1, with D possibly matching TRBD1 (6 bases). Germline V gene sequence: CDR1 SGHTS, CDR2 YDEGEE. The CDR3 totals 14 residues. V lost 4 bases, J lost 8 bases, and 16 bases lay in between. The CDR3: CASSPGQRLDEQFF. In nucleotides, the CDR3 is TGTGCCAGCAGCCCCGGACAGAGACTGGATGAGCAGTTCTTC.

The sample holds a few counts of this clone. This rearrangement joins TRBV15 to TRBJ2-1; 8 nucleotides agree with TRBD2. The CDR3 sequence is 16 residues long. Germline V gene sequence: CDR1 LNHNV, CDR2 YYDKDF (reference sequence). V lost 0 bases and J lost 2; bases outside the gene matches: 3. The DNA for the CDR3 is TGTGCCACCAGCAGAGACGGCGGGAGGACCTACAATGAGCAGTTCTTC. Protein sequence: CATSRDGGRTYNEQFF.

This clone came up a few times. The chain joins TRBV25-1 to TRBJ2-7, with TRBD2 matching over 8 bases. Germline CDR1 reads MGHDK; CDR2 reads SYGVNS. The CDR3 runs 14 residues. V lost 4 bases, J lost 4 bases, and 6 bases stayed unmatched. CDR3 loop: CASSGAGVAYEQYF. As DNA, the CDR3 is TGTGCCAGCAGTGGAGCGGGAGTGGCGTACGAGCAGTACTTC.

The chain joins TRBV9 to TRBJ2-3; 14 bases are a match to TRBD2. Germline-derived CDR1 and CDR2 are SGDLS and YYNGEE. The trim removed 4 bases at V and 5 bases at J, leaving 6 bases unmatched. The CDR3 runs to 16 residues. DNA of the CDR3: TGTGCCAGCAGCTCCAGACTAGCGGGAGGGGTAGATACGCAGTATTTT. Translated: CASSSRLAGGVDTQYF.

The V gene is TRBV5-1, the J gene TRBJ2-1; 7 nucleotides line up with TRBD1. Germline V CDR1 and CDR2: SGHRS, YFSETQ. The CDR3 has 12 residues. V gave up 1 base and J gave up 9 bases; unmatched junction bases: 1. The CDR3 DNA is TGCGCCAGCAGCTTGTGGACAGGTGAGCAGTTCTTC. Protein product: CASSLWTGEQFF.

This sequence joins TRBV19 and TRBJ2-2; 11 bases fit TRBD2. This CDR3 is built from 16 residues. The germline V gene has CDR1 LNHDA and CDR2 SQIVND (reference sequence). With 5 bases clipped from V and 3 bases from J, the junction kept 5 bases outside the gene matches. The DNA of the CDR3 is TGTGCCAGTAGTGAATTGGGACTAGCGGACACCGGGGAGCTGTTTTTT. Amino acid sequence: CASSELGLADTGELFF.